This T cell receptor (beta chain) is drawn from a study of human T cells and chemical hapten exposure (dated by TCRdb to about 2021). At the level of the whole study: For sensitization, 2% DPC in acetone was applied to a 2 cm by 2 cm area of upper inner arm skin. Weekly therapeutic DPC doses were additionally applied to the scalp of patients throughout the roughly 23-week study period. Patch testing was done on the upper back using Finn chambers containing 0.01% DPC, and results were scored after 6 days according to International Contact Dermatitis Research Group standards. The patient cohort, mostly female, included alopecia areata with under or over 50% scalp involvement, alopecia totalis and alopecia universalis. Libraries were pooled for sequencing, and per-sample TCR yields varied mainly because of small differences in library volumes within the pool. In alopecia patients, the study followed how the peripheral blood TCR repertoire changed in vivo over primary and secondary sensitization to diphenylcyclopropenone (DPC), a hapten. Blood was sampled from patients pre-sensitization (week 0) and at 2, 6 and about 24 weeks after DPC sensitization. Blood for TCR sequencing was provided by twenty-nine alopecia patients at one to four time points (pre-sensitization, 2, 6 and 24 weeks). Summary of the overall study and its limitations: Repeated subsampling changed both the strength of the expansion versus patch-test correlation and the threshold at which that correlation became significant. Expanded TCRs formed significantly more large CDR3 similarity clusters than pre-sensitization or healthy control sets, consistent with antigen-driven responses. Patch test score correlated positively with the number of PT1 expanded TCRs, reaching significance at thresholds 8, 16 and 32 but not at 4. Because every patient had alopecia, a presumed autoimmune disease, the patients' immune response might differ from that of healthy individuals. No change with DPC sensitization was found in the number of TCRs above 1 in 1000 frequency, and no evidence of global repertoire structure alterations was found.

Library prep was done by RACE. Sequencer: NextSeq 500. Library preparation attached unique molecular identifiers to individual cDNA molecules for quantitative, reproducible TCR counting. From each blood RNA sample, both TCR alpha and TCR beta chains were sequenced. Processing in the source paper ran as follows. A median of around 96,000 TCRs per sample was observed, with a range of 23,224 to 690,600. The Decombinator software suite was used to annotate the V, J and CDR3 of the TCR reads. For the PS versus PT1 abundance plots, all samples were subsampled to the same number of TCRs (28,000). Expanded TCRs were defined as absent before sensitization and observed at least eight times at the 2-week time point. Through fastp at Q25 and MiXCR, TCRdb rebuilt clones from the public reads, retaining in-frame beta chains. Each record represents a unique CDR3 protein, reported with the most common genes and DNA among its rows. The V and J calls were not made by the authors but by TCRdb's processing. Across this sample there are about 53,000 distinct CDR3 sequences, with roughly 10% seen only once. Around 10% of the sample goes to the ten largest clones.

The V and J ends are trimmed by 6 bases and 3 bases, leaving 15 bases between them. In the germline V gene, CDR1 corresponds to MDHEN and CDR2 to SYDVKM. The cysteine opens and the phenylalanine closes a CDR3 of 16 amino acids. Only the CDR3 DNA is retained, 48 bases long and in frame from the first base. This clonotype was observed at least ten times. Its antigen target is currently unknown. No qualities accompany the bases; no much larger clone lies one base away. This sample's time point label indicates: pre-sensitization, week 0. Interpreted using the paper, the treatment or condition label stands for: therapeutic diphenylcyclopropenone sensitization with weekly scalp DPC. At each patch-test visit, blood was drawn before the patch test was applied. Patients were considered eligible if aged 18 to 70, diagnosed with alopecia and deemed suitable for DPC therapy, and patients were excluded if pregnant. Total RNA was isolated from unfractionated whole blood collected in Tempus Blood RNA tubes.

This sequence originates from a middle-aged man with alopecia areata. Some clones in this sample may be carry-over from other donors' samples. The chain couples TRBV28 to TRBJ2-6; the D gene assignment is ambiguous. This specimen was whole blood, taken in connection with sensitization to the hapten diphenylcyclopropenone (DPC). The DNA reads TGTGCCAGCAGCCCCCCCCCAGTACTTGGGGCCAACGTCCTGACTTTC. Its protein product is CASSPPPVLGANVLTF.